This T cell receptor (beta chain) was captured by sequencing in a study of memory CD8 T cells in hepatitis C reinfection listed by TCRdb under 2017. Regarding the research as a whole: Three donors spontaneously resolved two consecutive HCV infections, while two donors cleared a primary infection but became chronically infected after reinfection. Samples for the late or post reinfection time point were taken from 12 to 24 weeks after reinfection was detected. The TCR beta repertoire of virus-specific CD8 T cells was tracked longitudinally in about five donors across an HCV reinfection episode. A case counted as HCV reinfection when an HCV RNA test came back positive after two negative tests taken at least 60 days apart. Between the late 2000s and the early 2010s, 4 or 5 reinfection cases with stored pre-reinfection samples were identified. In the reinfection study, participants who had resolved a prior HCV infection were followed every 3 months. The investigation overall reported the following: Because the study included only four or five donors, definitive conclusions about public clonotypes linked to secondary clearance could not be reached.

As to this clone: It lacks a known antigen. Base qualities are not recorded, but no much larger clone differs from it by a single base.

The sample's time point, from its label and the paper: late/post reinfection, 12 to 24 weeks after detection. Sorted cells were sequenced directly ex vivo, with no in vitro expansion before TCR sequencing. The donors were people who inject drugs and were enrolled in Canada's Montreal Acute Hepatitis C Cohort Study (HEPCO). As controls, total naive CD8 T cells, sorted as viable CD3+ CD8+ CD45RO-, were obtained from a couple of donors at each of the three reinfection time points. Before sorting, cryopreserved peripheral blood mononuclear cells were thawed, and CD8 T cells were purified from the thawed cells. The MACS CD8+ T cell Isolation Kit was used to enrich CD8 T cells by negative selection. Cells were sorted on a BD FACSAria II sorter running FACSDiva software, and FlowJo was used to analyze the data. CDR1 is given as SGHTA and CDR2 as FQGNSA, both from the germline V gene. A distance of 11 bases separates the germline ends of V and J, which lose 1 base and 5 bases respectively. The CDR3 numbers 14 residues from cysteine through phenylalanine. Just CDR3 DNA is preserved here, 42 bases in frame from base 1.

The library relied on the immunoSEQ multiplex PCR assay. Genomic DNA was extracted from the sorted cells, and Adaptive Biotechnologies' automated high-throughput method was used to sequence the TCR beta V, D and J regions. A two-step, bias-controlled multiplex PCR was used to amplify the CDR3 regions. Amplified TCR beta libraries were sequenced on an Illumina instrument. From the authors' description of their analysis: The demultiplexed reads were processed to cut down on amplification and sequencing bias, and the IMGT database was used to assign CDR3 sequences to gene families. Repertoire data were analyzed with ImmunoSEQ software version 2.0. Out-of-frame sequences and sequences with stop codons in the CDR3 were removed from clonotype lists. Clonotypes below 0.01% frequency were excluded because they corresponded to less than one cell. Richness was computed as observed richness divided by input cell number, and evenness as Shannon entropy divided by log observed richness. Repertoire diversity and the similarity between time points were measured using Simpson diversity and Morisita-Horn overlap indices. Clonotypes were sorted into dominant (>1%), sub-dominant (0.5-0.99%), low abundance (0.1-0.49%) or lowest abundance (<0.1%) groups. A germline index was calculated as total CDR3 length minus total nucleotide additions, divided by total CDR3 length. TCRdb retrieved this table from immuneACCESS and kept in-frame rearrangements only. Not all clones are present; in checked studies, unresolved V genes account for under half, and no reason is known for the remainder. From that table come the V and J calls and clone size; the DNA was used to work out D and trimming. Within this sample are some 44,000 clones, with roughly 89% of them counted one time only. The top ten hold more than 0.65% of the sample.

The clonotype comes from a man aged 18 to 30 with hepatitis C virus infection. The V and J genes are TRBV7-2 and TRBJ1-1; TRBD1 is a weak D gene call, 6 bases matching. The specimen was naive CD8+ T cells sorted from blood. The meaning of the sample's cell subset or site label: total naive CD8+CD45RO- T cells. The CDR3 protein is CASSLVSGVTEAFF. Read as DNA, the sequence is TGTGCCAGCAGCTTAGTGTCAGGGGTGACTGAAGCTTTCTTT.